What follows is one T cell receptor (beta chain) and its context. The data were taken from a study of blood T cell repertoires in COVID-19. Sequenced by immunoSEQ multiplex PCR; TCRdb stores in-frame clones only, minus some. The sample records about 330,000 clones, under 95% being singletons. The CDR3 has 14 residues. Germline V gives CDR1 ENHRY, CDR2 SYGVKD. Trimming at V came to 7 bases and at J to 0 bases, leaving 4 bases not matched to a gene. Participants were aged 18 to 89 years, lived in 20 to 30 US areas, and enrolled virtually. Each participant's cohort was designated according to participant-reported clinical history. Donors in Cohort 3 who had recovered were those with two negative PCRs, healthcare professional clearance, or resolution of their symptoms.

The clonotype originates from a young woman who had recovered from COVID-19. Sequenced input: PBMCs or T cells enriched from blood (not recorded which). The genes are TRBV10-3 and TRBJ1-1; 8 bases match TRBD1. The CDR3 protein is CAITGGGLNTEAFF. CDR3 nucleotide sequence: TGTGCCATCACAGGGGGCGGTTTGAACACTGAAGCTTTCTTT.